Shown below are 24 T cell receptor beta chains from a single sample sequenced in a study of post-analysis software for immune sequencing data (dated by TCRdb to between 2015 and 2016). Library method: PCR. Sequencing took place on an Illumina HiSeq 2500. To reduce PCR and sequencing biases, unique molecular identifiers were built into the TCR beta cDNA libraries. The raw public data were reprocessed by TCRdb itself: fastp quality trimming at Q25, MiXCR clonotype calling, in-frame beta chains only. CDR3 protein sequences are deduplicated, and each keeps its most common genes and DNA. The sample table contains hundreds of thousands of distinct CDR3 sequences; only one count was recorded for roughly 29% of them. The top ten hold roughly 0.54% of the sample. For these receptors, no antigen is known. What the authors observed across the whole study: Significantly higher frequencies in patients than in controls were found for a handful of TRBV segments, including TRBV5-6, TRBV5-1 and TRBV20-1.

Sequenced sample: blood. The origin of the receptors is a girl aged 5-17 years with multiple sclerosis.

J is TRBJ2-5 and V is TRBV20-1; 9 nucleotides agree with TRBD1. The CDR3 is made up of 14 amino acids. Germline CDR1 is DFQATT and CDR2 is SNEGSKA (reference sequence). V was clipped by 7 bases and J by 2 bases; unmatched bases: 8. CDR3 nucleotides: TGCAGTGGTACCGGGACAGGGAAACAAGAGACCCAGTACTTC. Translation gives CSGTGTGKQETQYF.

The chain is built from TRBV24-1 and TRBJ1-2; weak D call: TRBD1 (5 bases). Germline V gene sequence: CDR1 KGHDR, CDR2 SFDVKD. V was clipped by 4 bases and J by 0 bases, with 8 bases between them. This CDR3 spans 14 amino acids. CDR3 loop: CATSDREPNYGYTF. The CDR3 nucleotides read TGTGCCACCAGTGACAGGGAACCTAACTATGGCTACACCTTC.

At least ten counts were recorded for this clonotype. This chain uses TRBV27 with TRBJ2-3; TRBD2 matches at 7 bases. Unmatched junction bases numbered 2, after V lost 4 bases and J lost 1 base. This CDR3 is built from 14 residues. Per germline, CDR1 MNHEY and CDR2 SMNVEV (reference sequence). CDR3 amino acids: CASSWSGGTDTQYF. For the CDR3, the DNA is TGTGCCAGCAGTTGGAGCGGGGGCACAGATACGCAGTATTTT.

This clonotype was counted ten times or more. The chain has TRBV6-2 or TRBV6-3 and TRBJ2-1, with 8 bases aligning to TRBD2. The V segment lost 5 bases and the J segment 12 bases; nucleotides outside the gene matches: 3. The CDR3 length is 11 residues. Per the germline V gene, CDR1 is MNHEY and CDR2 is SVGEGT. CDR3: CASSLAGGQFF. The CDR3 DNA is TGTGCCAGCAGTCTAGCGGGCGGGCAGTTCTTC.

Only a few counts were recorded for this clonotype. The CDR3 sequence: CTSSLVHSFYEQYF. The CDR3 DNA reads as TGTACCAGCAGCTTAGTCCACAGCTTCTACGAGCAGTACTTC. The genes are TRBV7-2 and TRBJ2-7; the D is unclear. The germline V gene has CDR1 SGHTA and CDR2 FQGNSA. V was trimmed by 1 base and J by 3 bases, leaving 10 bases between them. The CDR3 extends over 14 amino acids.

This clonotype showed up just a few times. The junction does not match germline at one end; this may be a read error. The chain has TRBV2 and TRBJ2-3, with a possible D match to TRBD1 (6 bases). The CDR3 totals 10 residues. Germline CDR1 reads SNHLY; CDR2 reads FYNNEI. The CDR3 sequence is CASRGVSQYF. In nucleotides, the CDR3 is TGTGCGAGCAGGGGAGTCTCGCAGTATTTT.

The chain couples TRBV7-9 to TRBJ2-1; 7 positions agree with TRBD2. The trim removed 8 bases at V and 9 bases at J, leaving 16 bases unmatched. The CDR3 has 15 amino acids. Germline lookup yields CDR1 SEHNR and CDR2 FQNEAQ (reference sequence). Written as DNA, the CDR3 is TGTGCCAGCGGCCAGAGGGGCGGGGGTCGGGGTGAGCAGTTCTTC. This encodes CASGQRGGGRGEQFF.

This clonotype was recorded a few times. The chain carries TRBV6-6 and TRBJ1-4; 8 nucleotides agree with TRBD1. The V gene end was trimmed by 2 bases and the J gene end by 5 bases; junction bases not matched to a gene: 7. The germline V gene encodes CDR1 MNHNY and CDR2 SVGAGI (reference sequence). The CDR3 is 16 amino acids. The CDR3 DNA reads TGTGCCAGCAGTTACCGCAGGGGGCCGGGGAATGAAAAACTGTTTTTT. Translated: CASSYRRGPGNEKLFF.

This clonotype was detected only a few times. This chain joins TRBV3-1 and TRBJ2-3, with 8 bases lining up with TRBD2. The germline V gene has CDR1 LGHDT and CDR2 YNNKEL (reference sequence). V lost 2 bases and J lost 2; bases outside the gene matches: 9. The CDR3 totals 17 residues. The CDR3 spells CASSQQVRGASTDTQYF. In DNA form, the CDR3 reads TGTGCCAGCAGCCAACAGGTGCGGGGGGCTTCCACAGATACGCAGTATTTT.

The CDR3 region is CASSLLAGDAKQYF. The CDR3 bases are TGTGCCAGCAGTTTACTAGCGGGGGACGCAAAGCAGTACTTC. The chain recombines TRBV28 with TRBJ2-7; 10 bases match TRBD2. The CDR3 loop spans 14 amino acids. With V trimmed by 2 bases and J by 8 bases, 6 bases remained unmatched. Germline lookup yields CDR1 MDHEN and CDR2 SYDVKM.

The chain employs TRBV5-1 and TRBJ2-7; unclear D gene. The V end lost 0 bases, the J end lost 1 base, and 11 bases lay between the germline ends. The CDR3 runs 15 residues. Germline values: CDR1 SGHRS, CDR2 YFSETQ. Here the CDR3 reads CASSLEFGRSYEQYF. Here the CDR3 DNA reads TGCGCCAGCAGCTTGGAGTTCGGCAGGTCCTACGAGCAGTACTTC.

Concerning this clonotype: Germline and junction disagree at one end, which may indicate a read error. The V and J genes are TRBV7-9 and TRBJ2-1; 12 nucleotides agree with TRBD2. The CDR3 is 15 residues long. CDR1 and CDR2 (germline): SEHNR, FQNEAQ (reference sequence). CDR3 nucleotide sequence: TGTGCCAGCAGCAATAGACTAGCGGGAGAAAATGAGCGGTTCTTC. Its translation: CASSNRLAGENERFF.

There are a few counts of this clonotype. The genes are TRBV20-1 and TRBJ1-2, with D perhaps TRBD1 (5 bases). This CDR3 comprises 14 residues. The V end was cut by 1 base, the J end by 4 bases, with 13 bases between. Germline lookup yields CDR1 DFQATT and CDR2 SNEGSKA (reference sequence). The CDR3, as DNA: TGCAGTGCTAGAGGCACAGGTACCCCCTATGGCTACACCTTC. This encodes CSARGTGTPYGYTF.

In its sample, this clonotype was seen a few times. The chain recombines TRBV29-1 with TRBJ1-1; D gene uncertain. The CDR3 runs 13 residues. Germline V gene lookup returns CDR1 SQVTM and CDR2 ANQGSEA. Trimming shortened V by 2 bases and J by 4 bases, and 11 bases separated the two germline ends. The CDR3 coding sequence is TGCAGCGTTGAAAAGGGTCGGGGCACTGAAGCTTTCTTT. Amino acid sequence: CSVEKGRGTEAFF.

The gene calls are TRBV9 and TRBJ1-1, with D perhaps TRBD1 (5 bases). This CDR3 has 16 amino acids. The V end was cut by 2 bases, the J end by 0 bases, with 14 bases between. Germline-derived CDR1 and CDR2 are SGDLS and YYNGEE. In DNA form, the CDR3 reads TGTGCCAGCAGCGTCCCAGGGACCCTACTGAACACTGAAGCTTTCTTT. Its translation: CASSVPGTLLNTEAFF.

In regard to this clonotype: Mismatch with germline at one junction end may stem from a read error. The J gene is TRBJ1-4, the V gene TRBV12-3 or TRBV12-4; perhaps TRBD1 as D (5 bases). The CDR3 consists of 15 residues. The CDR3 here is CAGSEQGTILGKLFF. The CDR3 nucleotides are TGTGCCGGCAGTGAGCAAGGGACTATTCTGGGAAAACTGTTTTTT.

V and J are TRBV14 and TRBJ2-1; D unresolved. The germline V gene has CDR1 SGHDN and CDR2 FVKESK. The CDR3 runs 16 residues. The V gene lost 4 bases and the J gene lost 0 bases, with 13 bases spanning the gap. The CDR3 spells CASSLAGDISYNEQFF. The CDR3 nucleotides are TGTGCCAGCAGCCTGGCCGGCGATATCTCCTACAATGAGCAGTTCTTC.

The V and J genes are TRBV7-2 and TRBJ1-1; D call uncertain. V shed 6 bases and J shed 5 bases, with 16 bases lying between them. CDR3 length: 14 amino acids. From germline, CDR1 is SGHTA and CDR2 FQGNSA. CDR3 nucleotides: TGTGCCAGCAGTTACCGGAGCAGAACAACTGAAGCTTTCTTT. It is translated as CASSYRSRTTEAFF.

The V and J genes are TRBV7-6 and TRBJ2-4, with 16 bases that match TRBD2. Germline-derived CDR1 and CDR2 are SGHVS and FNYEAQ. CDR3 length: 18 residues. The V gene end was trimmed by 5 bases and the J gene end by 1 base; junction bases not matched to a gene: 5. The CDR3 protein is CASSPGLAGGPAKNIQYF. CDR3 nucleotide sequence: TGTGCCAGCAGCCCGGGACTAGCGGGGGGGCCGGCCAAAAACATTCAGTACTTC.

With respect to this clonotype: A much larger clone differs by one base, so this may be a read error. The chain has TRBV20-1 and TRBJ1-5; 9 positions match TRBD1. This CDR3 contains 15 residues. Germline assignment: CDR1 DFQATT and CDR2 SNEGSKA (reference sequence). The V gene end was trimmed by 5 bases and the J gene end by 9 bases; junction bases not matched to a gene: 14. CDR3 sequence reads: CSAQNPGQGYRPQHF. The CDR3 nucleotides are TGCAGTGCTCAAAATCCGGGACAGGGTTATCGGCCCCAGCATTTT.

V and J are TRBV20-1 and TRBJ2-7; 7 bases are a match to TRBD1. The CDR3 covers 12 residues. J gave up 2 bases and V 3 bases, and 1 base lay outside the gene matches. The germline V gene encodes CDR1 DFQATT and CDR2 SNEGSKA (reference sequence). As DNA, the CDR3 is TGCAGTGCTAGTGGACAGGCCTACGAGCAGTACTTC. This codes for CSASGQAYEQYF.

The genes are TRBV7-9 and TRBJ2-1; D remains unclear. The V and J ends lost 2 bases and 2 bases respectively, with 10 bases between them. Germline loops: CDR1 SEHNR, CDR2 FQNEAQ (reference sequence). There are 15 residues in the CDR3. The CDR3 protein is CASSLSASAYNEQFF. The DNA of the CDR3 is TGTGCCAGCAGCTTATCAGCGAGCGCCTACAATGAGCAGTTCTTC. The variable domain in full, completed from reference TRBV7-9 and TRBJ2-1, reads DTGVSQNPRHKITKRGQNVTFRCDPISEHNRLYWYRQTLGQGPEFLTYFQNEAQLEKSRLLSDRFSAERPKGSFSTLEIQRTEQGDSAMYLCASSLSASAYNEQFFGPGTRLTVL.

Only a few counts were recorded for this clonotype. V gene TRBV27 combines with J gene TRBJ1-2, with TRBD1 as a possible D gene (5 bases). CDR1 MNHEY and CDR2 SMNVEV come from the germline V gene (reference sequence). This CDR3 is 14 amino acids long. The ends were cut back, 6 bases at V and 8 bases at J, with 19 bases in the middle. The CDR3 protein is CASSPGTVTLGYTF. CDR3 DNA: TGTGCCAGCAGCCCCGGGACGGTTACCTTGGGCTACACCTTC.

This clonotype was seen a handful of times. CDR3 DNA sequence: TGTGCCACCTGCCGCCGGGCACAGGATGAGCAGTTCTTC. The encoded protein is CATCRRAQDEQFF. The chain has TRBV7-8 and TRBJ2-1; D is possibly TRBD1 (5 bases). Between the trimmed V and J ends, which lost 10 bases and 8 bases, there was a span of 18 bases. This CDR3 has 13 amino acids. The V gene's germline CDR1 is SGHVS and CDR2 FQNEAQ.